This T cell receptor beta chain was profiled in a study of cytomegalovirus exposure and HLA in healthy donors. V shed 7 bases and J 4 bases; nucleotides not matched to a gene: 8. The CDR3 totals 13 residues. Germline CDR1 is SQVTM and CDR2 is ANQGSEA. It was with 60 Vbeta and 13 Jbeta primers that the PCR ran. Profiled with immunoSEQ multiplex PCR; TCRdb holds only in-frame clones, not every one. The sample has 150,000 to 200,000 clones, roughly 87% seen once. This chain uses TRBV29-1 with TRBJ2-7; 9 positions match TRBD2. The receptor was isolated from a girl in the first two years of life in good health and CMV-seronegative. The sample consisted of PBMCs. The CDR3: CSAGAGGHYEQYF. The CDR3 DNA sequence: TGCAGCGCCGGTGCGGGGGGGCATTACGAGCAGTACTTC.